This TCR beta chain originates from a study of T cell changes during pregnancy in multiple sclerosis. Sequencing was performed with immunoSEQ multiplex PCR; in TCRdb, only in-frame clones are kept and a portion is missing. The sample includes more than 100,000 clones, 85% to 95% of them seen just once. The CDR3 loop spans 15 amino acids. Germline CDR1 and CDR2: SGHRS and YFSETQ. Trimming took 0 bases from V and 4 from J; bases not matched to a gene: 3. The sequencing here drew on peripheral blood, taken after pregnancy. The chain is built from TRBV5-1 and TRBJ2-3; TRBD1 matches at 9 bases. The TCR originated in a female donor with multiple sclerosis, enrolled in a pregnancy study. CDR3 nucleotide sequence: TGCGCCAGCAGCTTGGGGGACAGGGCTCCAGATACGCAGTATTTT. The encoded protein is CASSLGDRAPDTQYF.